This T cell receptor (beta chain) was observed in a study of early stage breast cancer tumors. The table came from immunoSEQ multiplex PCR; TCRdb's copy has only in-frame clones and leaves some out. The sample includes some 28,000 clones, 80% of them seen just once. Sequenced input: blood. This receptor was identified in a person aged 55 to 75 with breast cancer.

CDR3 sequence (DNA): TGTGCCAGCAGCTTAGTTCCCCTTGGAGGTGAAAAACTGTTTTTT. Translated, it gives CASSLVPLGGEKLFF. J is TRBJ1-4 and V is TRBV7-8; no reliable D call. Trimming left V 1 base short and J 7 bases short, with 13 bases between. The CDR3 covers 15 residues. CDR1 SGHVS and CDR2 FQNEAQ come from the germline V gene.